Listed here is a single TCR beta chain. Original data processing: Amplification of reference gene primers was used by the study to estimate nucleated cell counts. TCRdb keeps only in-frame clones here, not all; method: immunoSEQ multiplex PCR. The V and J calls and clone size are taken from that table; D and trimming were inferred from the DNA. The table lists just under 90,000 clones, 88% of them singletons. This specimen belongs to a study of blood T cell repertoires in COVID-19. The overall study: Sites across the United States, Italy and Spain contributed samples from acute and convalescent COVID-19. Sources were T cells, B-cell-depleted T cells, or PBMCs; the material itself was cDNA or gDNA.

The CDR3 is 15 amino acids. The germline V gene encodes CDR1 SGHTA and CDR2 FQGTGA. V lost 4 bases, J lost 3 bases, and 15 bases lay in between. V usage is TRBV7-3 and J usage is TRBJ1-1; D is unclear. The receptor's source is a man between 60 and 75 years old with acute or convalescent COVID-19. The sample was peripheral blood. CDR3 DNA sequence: TGTGCCAGCAGCTACCTTTGGGCCAAACACACTGAAGCTTTCTTT. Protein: CASSYLWAKHTEAFF.